This TCR beta chain was recorded in a study of blood T cell repertoires in COVID-19. Study at large: Acute and convalescent COVID-19 samples came from the United States, Italy and Spain. T cells, B-cell-depleted T cells, or PBMCs supplied cDNA or gDNA.

Participants spanned ages roughly 18 to 95 years and resided in about 25 US areas. Recovery meant two consecutive negative NP/OP PCR tests, professional clearance, or resolved symptoms. This clone was seen a single time. This CDR3 spans 15 amino acids. The V gene's germline CDR1 is SNHLY and CDR2 FYNNEI. Deletions cut 9 bases from V and 0 bases from J, with 18 bases between. The table came from immunoSEQ multiplex PCR; TCRdb's copy has only in-frame clones and leaves some out. Of about 280,000 clones in the sample, nearly 90% were seen once. V and J are TRBV2 and TRBJ2-7, with a tentative D call TRBD1 (5 bases). The source material was PBMCs or T cells enriched from blood (not recorded which). The TCR originated in an older woman who had recovered from COVID-19. This chain's CDR3 is CASRLGAESSYEQYF. The CDR3 DNA reads as TGTGCCAGTCGGCTTGGGGCGGAGAGCTCCTACGAGCAGTACTTC.